This paragraph reports one T cell receptor (beta chain). No antigen is known for it. Profiled with immunoSEQ multiplex PCR; TCRdb holds only in-frame clones, not every one. The repertoire has roughly 700,000 clones, around 89% of them found once; the top ten carry roughly 1.5%. The data were obtained in a study of Ad26.COV2.S vaccination and SARS-CoV-2 variants. Study at large: Once or twice, 56 days apart, Ad26.COV2.S was delivered intramuscularly. Findings and caveats of the study: An underestimation of total T cell responses may have resulted from the TCR breadth and depth analyses. Similar non-spike TCR breadth was observed in recipients of vaccine and of placebo.

Treatment described: around 19 received Ad26.COV2.S at low or high dose, single or two shots; roughly 5 received placebo; per-sample allocation not given. Sampling happened 63 days after the first vaccine or placebo injection. This Boston cohort included adults aged 18-55 years. V was clipped by 9 bases and J by 0 bases, with 12 bases between them. Germline V gives CDR1 MNHEY, CDR2 SMNVEV (reference sequence). The CDR3 has 13 residues. The chain joins TRBV27 to TRBJ2-7; D gene unclear. The sequence came from a person aged 18-60 years who received the Ad26.COV2.S COVID-19 vaccine or a placebo. The sample in question was peripheral blood, obtained in a trial of Ad26.COV2.S vaccine versus placebo. The CDR3 DNA follows: TGTGCCAGTCGGAACGGTGGCTCCTACGAGCAGTACTTC. It translates to CASRNGGSYEQYF.